Listed below are T cell receptor beta chains from one sample, sequenced in a study of T cell repertoires in cytomegalovirus infection. TCRdb independently ran MiXCR on the reads; one entry per CDR3 protein. The data contain approximately 910,000 distinct CDR3 sequences, about a third of them seen just once; the ten biggest clones take up over 11%. For these receptors, no antigen is known. Sequenced material: cultured CD8+ T cells from PBMCs, taken from culture after CMV antigen stimulation. These receptors were taken from a human donor in good health (CMV status not recorded). Some clones in this sample may be carry-over from other donors' samples. Both conserved end residues are part of each CDR3. D genes are given only for firm matches. Expanded clones get a size class; other rows say once, few or many, or leave the size out.

v_call	j_call	clone_size	d_call	cdr3_nt	cdr3_aa
TRBV7-8	TRBJ1-2	many	TRBD1	TGTGCCACCGAGCTACGGGACAGGGTTAACTATGGCTACACCTTC	CATELRDRVNYGYTF
TRBV6-9	TRBJ1-1	few	NA	TGTGCCAGCAGTTATGATTGCCAAAGGCCCCTCCACAATAGGAACACTGAAGCTTTCTTT	CASSYDCQRPLHNRNTEAFF
TRBV12-3/TRBV12-4	TRBJ1-5	many	NA	TGTGCCAGCACCCCCGACAGTCTACCGGGCAATCAGCCCCAGCATTTT	CASTPDSLPGNQPQHF
TRBV6-6	TRBJ2-4	NA	TRBD1	TGTGCCAGCAGTTACGGTGGGGACAGGGAAGGTCGGGCGGCCAAAAACATTCAGTACTTC	CASSYGGDREGRAAKNIQYF
TRBV4-1	TRBJ1-4	few	NA	TGCGCCAGCAGCCAAGCAGGGTTCGAAAAACTGTTTTTT	CASSQAGFEKLFF
TRBV12-3/TRBV12-4	TRBJ1-1	few	NA	TGTGCCAGCAGTTTAGGGTGGGGGGCGAGTCCTGAAGCTTTCTTT	CASSLGWGASPEAFF
TRBV12-3/TRBV12-4	TRBJ2-1	NA	NA	TGTGCCAGCAGTCTCCCCCCCTCAGGGTCCAATGAGCAGTTCTTC	CASSLPPSGSNEQFF
TRBV27	TRBJ2-2	NA	TRBD1	TGTGCCAGCAGTCCGAGACAGGGTCGGGAGCTGTTTTTT	CASSPRQGRELFF
TRBV27	TRBJ2-1	NA	TRBD1	TGTGCCAGCACCCCCCGAGGGACAGGGTTCTATGAGCAGTTCTTC	CASTPRGTGFYEQFF
TRBV28	TRBJ1-5	NA	NA	TGTGCCAGCACCATCGCAGGTATCGGTCAGCCCCAGCATTTT	CASTIAGIGQPQHF
TRBV7-6	TRBJ2-6	few	TRBD1	TGTGCCAGCAGCTTAGGGACAGGGCCCACTTCTTACTCTGGGGCCAACGTCCTGACTTTC	CASSLGTGPTSYSGANVLTF
TRBV6-1	TRBJ2-5	NA	NA	TGTGCCAGCAGGCCATCGGGGGAGACCCAGTACTTC	CASRPSGETQYF
TRBV5-4	TRBJ2-3	NA	NA	TGTGCCAGCAGCTTGGTAACGGACTATACAGATACGCAGTATTTT	CASSLVTDYTDTQYF
TRBV15	TRBJ2-3	NA	NA	TGTGCCACCAGCAGAGGGACATACGATGGGCCCACAGATACGCAGTATTTT	CATSRGTYDGPTDTQYF
TRBV12-3/TRBV12-4	TRBJ1-2	NA	TRBD1	TGTGCCAGCAGTGGGGAAAGGACAGGGGGCGGGTATGGCTACACCTTC	CASSGERTGGGYGYTF
TRBV6-5	TRBJ1-1	many	NA	TGTGCCAGCAGTTATAAGGTGAACACTGAAGCTTTCTTT	CASSYKVNTEAFF
TRBV6-1	TRBJ2-7	NA	TRBD1	TGTGCCAGCAGTTCACCGGGACAGGGTTTCTACGAGCAGTACTTC	CASSSPGQGFYEQYF
TRBV19	TRBJ2-2	NA	NA	TGTGCCACAGGGAACGGAGCCGGGGAGCTGTTTTTT	CATGNGAGELFF
TRBV7-6	TRBJ1-5	many	NA	TGTGCCAGCAGCTTAGGAGGGGAACGGCAGCCCCAGCATTTT	CASSLGGERQPQHF
TRBV6-1	TRBJ2-1	many	TRBD1	TGTGCCAGCAGTGACTGGACAGGGAATGAGCAGTTCTTC	CASSDWTGNEQFF
TRBV12-3/TRBV12-4	TRBJ1-1	many	TRBD1	TGTGCCAGCAGTCCCCGCGACAGGGATGGGGACACTGAAGCTTTCTTT	CASSPRDRDGDTEAFF
TRBV5-4	TRBJ2-7	NA	NA	TGTGCCAGCAGCGAGGACGAGGACGAGCAGTACTTC	CASSEDEDEQYF
TRBV24-1	TRBJ2-1	few	NA	TGTGCCACCAGTGAGCCCTACTACAATGAGCAGTTCTTC	CATSEPYYNEQFF
TRBV19	TRBJ2-2	once	NA	TGTGCCAGTACCCCCGCCCTACTTAACACCGGGGAGCTGTTTTTT	CASTPALLNTGELFF